This entry lists 11 T cell receptor beta chains sequenced from one sample in a study of T-cell memory formation after mild COVID-19. From the 5' RACE reads, TCRdb called clonotypes with MiXCR, one entry per CDR3 protein. The top ten clones hold 3% to 4.5% of a sample with 150,000 to 200,000 distinct CDR3 sequences, less than 20% of them seen once. The sample consisted of PBMCs or a T cell subset sorted from them (not recorded which). The receptors stem from a man younger than 30 who had mild COVID-19 (a few samples of this study predate the infection). Cell type and time point are not known.

The gene calls are TRBV2 and TRBJ2-2; a weak D match, TRBD2 (7 bases). The CDR3 runs 14 residues. V was cut by 2 bases and J by 4 bases, with 8 bases left in between. The V gene's germline CDR1 is SNHLY and CDR2 FYNNEI. In nucleotides, the CDR3 is TGTGCCAGCAGTGAAAGGGGGGGCACCGGGGAGCTGTTTTTT. This gives the protein CASSERGGTGELFF.

This chain uses TRBV20-1 with TRBJ2-3; 7 bases line up with TRBD2. Germline CDR1 and CDR2: DFQATT and SNEGSKA (reference sequence). V lost 8 bases and J lost 1; bases outside the gene matches: 3. The CDR3 loop spans 12 amino acids. The CDR3 region is CSPRGGTDTQYF. The CDR3, as DNA: TGCAGTCCTCGGGGGGGCACAGATACGCAGTATTTT.

This clonotype was detected ten times or more. The chain employs TRBV7-2 and TRBJ2-5; tentatively, D is TRBD1 (5 bases). Germline V gene lookup returns CDR1 SGHTA and CDR2 FQGNSA. With 3 bases removed from V and 4 bases from J, the gap between germline ends came to 9 bases. This CDR3 has 13 amino acids. Here the CDR3 DNA reads TGTGCCAGCAGCTTTGGGGCTGGAGAGACCCAGTACTTC. The encoded protein is CASSFGAGETQYF.

This clonotype appeared a few times. The chain links TRBV5-1 to TRBJ2-3; 11 nucleotides align to TRBD2. Trimming took 4 bases from V and 0 from J; bases not matched to a gene: 7. Germline V gives CDR1 SGHRS, CDR2 YFSETQ. This CDR3 has 17 amino acids. CDR3 nucleotide sequence: TGCGCCAGCAGCAATAGCGGGGGGGCCGGAAGCACAGATACGCAGTATTTT. Translation gives CASSNSGGAGSTDTQYF.

V gene TRBV6-5 combines with J gene TRBJ2-3; weak D call: TRBD1 (6 bases). Germline CDR1 is MNHEY and CDR2 is SVGAGI. CDR3 length: 15 residues. The V gene lost 6 bases and the J gene lost 1 base, with 14 bases spanning the gap. CDR3: CASRITGIGTDTQYF. The CDR3 DNA sequence: TGTGCCAGCAGAATAACAGGGATTGGCACAGATACGCAGTATTTT.

The V gene is TRBV24-1, the J gene TRBJ1-1; D possibly corresponds to TRBD1 (5 bases). CDR1 is KGHDR, CDR2 SFDVKD, per germline. This CDR3 is built from 14 residues. Trimming removed 3 bases at V and 11 bases at J, with 18 bases between. CDR3 DNA: TGTGCCACCAGTGATCCCTCCTCGGGGCATTCGGCTTTCTTT. It encodes CATSDPSSGHSAFF.

This clonotype has only a few counts. The V and J genes are TRBV9 and TRBJ1-2; possible D gene TRBD1, 5 bases. CDR3 length equals 16 residues. Germline CDR1 reads SGDLS; CDR2 reads YYNGEE. Trimming stripped 7 bases from V and 0 bases from J, with 19 bases between. CDR3 sequence (DNA): TGTGCCAGCTCCAAAGGGGTGGGCCCCACTAACTATGGCTACACCTTC. Translated, it gives CASSKGVGPTNYGYTF.

This clonotype was observed many times. CDR3 nucleotides: TGCGCCAGCAGCAGCGGGGGGGCAGATACGCAGTATTTT. Translation gives CASSSGGADTQYF. This chain uses TRBV5-1 with TRBJ2-3; 10 bases line up with TRBD2. The CDR3 extends over 13 amino acids. The V segment lost 4 bases and the J segment 4 bases; nucleotides outside the gene matches: 0. Germline CDR1 and CDR2: SGHRS and YFSETQ. The variable domain in full, with the rest retrieved from reference TRBV5-1 and TRBJ2-3, is KAGVTQTPRYLIKTRGQQVTLSCSPISGHRSVSWYQQTPGQGLQFLFEYFSETQRNKGNFPGRFSGRQFSNSRSEMNVSTLELGDSALYLCASSSGGADTQYFGPGTRLTVL.

This clonotype was counted between two and nine times. The CDR3 sequence: CAISEPLGGSTDTQYF. The CDR3 coding sequence is TGTGCCATCAGTGAGCCCTTGGGGGGAAGCACAGATACGCAGTATTTT. The chain has TRBV10-3 and TRBJ2-3, with D possibly matching TRBD2 (6 bases). CDR1 is ENHRY and CDR2 is SYGVKD in the germline V gene. Trimming removed 2 bases from V and 0 bases from J, with 12 bases in between. This CDR3 has 16 residues.

The V gene is TRBV7-3, the J gene TRBJ1-1; 9 nucleotides line up with TRBD1. The CDR3 covers 15 residues. The germline gives CDR1 SGHTA, CDR2 FQGTGA. With V trimmed by 5 bases and J by 5 bases, 9 bases remained unmatched. The CDR3: CASSVGGQGWTEAFF. The CDR3 DNA follows: TGTGCCAGCAGCGTAGGGGGACAGGGTTGGACTGAAGCTTTCTTT.

This clonotype turned up a few times. The chain employs TRBV2 and TRBJ2-7, with 8 bases matching TRBD1. The CDR3 totals 14 residues. The V segment lost 2 bases and the J segment 9 bases; nucleotides outside the gene matches: 9. Germline CDR1 and CDR2: SNHLY and FYNNEI. CDR3 amino acids: CASSEILDRAAQYV. CDR3 DNA: TGTGCCAGCAGTGAAATTTTGGACAGGGCTGCGCAGTACGTC.